These T cell receptor beta chains were read from a single sample in a study of blood T cell repertoires in COVID-19. Profiled with immunoSEQ multiplex PCR; TCRdb holds only in-frame clones, not every one. This table has 25,000 to 30,000 clones, around 89% appearing once. The specimen was peripheral blood. The receptors were sampled from a human donor in a cohort sampled during active COVID-19. Both conserved end residues are part of each CDR3. A D gene is named only where the DNA matches it firmly. Clone size appears in some rows only: once, few, many, or a class for an expanded clone.

D gene: TRBD1
J gene: TRBJ2-1
clone size: once
CDR3 length: 15
V gene: TRBV9
CDR3 DNA: TGTGCCAGCAGCACTAGGACAGGGGATGTACCTGAGCAGTTCTTC
CDR3 protein: CASSTRTGDVPEQFF

D gene: TRBD1
J gene: TRBJ1-1
clone size: .
CDR3 length: 15
V gene: TRBV19
CDR3 DNA: TGTGCCAGTAGCATCAGGACAGGGGGTTTGACTGAAGCTTTCTTT
CDR3 protein: CASSIRTGGLTEAFF

D gene: TRBD1
J gene: TRBJ1-1
clone size: .
CDR3 length: 14
V gene: TRBV9
CDR3 DNA: TGTGCCAGCAGCGTGGGGACAGGTAGTACTGAAGCTTTCTTT
CDR3 protein: CASSVGTGSTEAFF

D gene: TRBD1
J gene: TRBJ1-5
clone size: .
CDR3 length: 14
V gene: TRBV27
CDR3 DNA: TGTGCCAGCAGGCACAGGGGAAGCAATCAGCCCCAGCATTTT
CDR3 protein: CASRHRGSNQPQHF

D gene: TRBD2
J gene: TRBJ2-3
clone size: .
CDR3 length: 17
V gene: TRBV18
CDR3 DNA: TGTGCCAGCTCGTCCTCGGTGTGGGCGGGGGACACAGATACGCAGTATTTT
CDR3 protein: CASSSSVWAGDTDTQYF

D gene: .
J gene: TRBJ2-7
clone size: .
CDR3 length: 15
V gene: TRBV9
CDR3 DNA: TGTGCCAGCAGCCCCGGGCAGGGACTTGCCTACGAGCAGTACTTC
CDR3 protein: CASSPGQGLAYEQYF

D gene: TRBD1
J gene: TRBJ1-2
clone size: .
CDR3 length: 16
V gene: TRBV10-3
CDR3 DNA: TGTGCCATCAGTGAGAATCCGGGACAGGGGGCGCGGGGCTACACCTTC
CDR3 protein: CAISENPGQGARGYTF

D gene: .
J gene: TRBJ2-1
clone size: .
CDR3 length: 16
V gene: TRBV7-9
CDR3 DNA: TGTGCCAGCAGCTTACGAGGAGTTAGCGGAGGTGATGAGCAGTTCTTC
CDR3 protein: CASSLRGVSGGDEQFF

D gene: TRBD2
J gene: TRBJ2-3
clone size: .
CDR3 length: 15
V gene: TRBV6-5
CDR3 DNA: TGTGCCATGCTCGGGCTAGCGGGGGGGGTAGATACGCAGTATTTT
CDR3 protein: CAMLGLAGGVDTQYF

D gene: .
J gene: TRBJ1-4
clone size: .
CDR3 length: 14
V gene: TRBV2
CDR3 DNA: TGTGCCAGCCAGGAACTCACAACTAATGAAAAACTGTTTTTT
CDR3 protein: CASQELTTNEKLFF

D gene: .
J gene: TRBJ1-1
clone size: .
CDR3 length: 14
V gene: TRBV7-2
CDR3 DNA: TGTGCCAGCAGCTCGGGACTGTCAGGGACTGAAGCTTTCTTT
CDR3 protein: CASSSGLSGTEAFF

D gene: TRBD2
J gene: TRBJ2-1
clone size: once
CDR3 length: 14
V gene: TRBV3-1/TRBV3-2
CDR3 DNA: TGTGCCAGCAGCCACACAGGACTAGCAGGTGAGCAGTTCTTC
CDR3 protein: CASSHTGLAGEQFF

D gene: .
J gene: TRBJ2-3
clone size: .
CDR3 length: 14
V gene: TRBV14
CDR3 DNA: TGTGCCAGCAGCCTACATCAAGGGGTGGATACGCAGTATTTT
CDR3 protein: CASSLHQGVDTQYF

D gene: TRBD2
J gene: TRBJ2-1
clone size: .
CDR3 length: 17
V gene: TRBV19
CDR3 DNA: TGTGCCAGTAGTATAGGGACCGCGGGACTAGCGGGGACTGAGCAGTTCTTC
CDR3 protein: CASSIGTAGLAGTEQFF

D gene: .
J gene: TRBJ2-7
clone size: .
CDR3 length: 16
V gene: TRBV6-2/TRBV6-3
CDR3 DNA: TGTGCCAGCAGCCGACCCAGCGACTCCAACTCCTACGAGCAGTACTTC
CDR3 protein: CASSRPSDSNSYEQYF

D gene: .
J gene: TRBJ2-2
clone size: .
CDR3 length: 16
V gene: TRBV6-5
CDR3 DNA: TGTGCCAGCAGTTATGGGAGGCTGAGAGGAACCGGGGAGCTGTTTTTT
CDR3 protein: CASSYGRLRGTGELFF

D gene: .
J gene: TRBJ2-3
clone size: .
CDR3 length: 15
V gene: TRBV29-1
CDR3 DNA: TGCAGCGTTGAGCGGCGGTACAGGGGCACAGATACGCAGTATTTT
CDR3 protein: CSVERRYRGTDTQYF

D gene: TRBD1
J gene: TRBJ2-2
clone size: once
CDR3 length: 17
V gene: TRBV15
CDR3 DNA: TGTGCCACCAGCTCGACCCTCGGACAGGCGAACACCGGGGAGCTGTTTTTT
CDR3 protein: CATSSTLGQANTGELFF

D gene: TRBD1
J gene: TRBJ1-6
clone size: .
CDR3 length: 15
V gene: TRBV27
CDR3 DNA: TGTGCCAGCAGTCTCTACAGGGGTATGGGTTCACCCCTCCACTTT
CDR3 protein: CASSLYRGMGSPLHF